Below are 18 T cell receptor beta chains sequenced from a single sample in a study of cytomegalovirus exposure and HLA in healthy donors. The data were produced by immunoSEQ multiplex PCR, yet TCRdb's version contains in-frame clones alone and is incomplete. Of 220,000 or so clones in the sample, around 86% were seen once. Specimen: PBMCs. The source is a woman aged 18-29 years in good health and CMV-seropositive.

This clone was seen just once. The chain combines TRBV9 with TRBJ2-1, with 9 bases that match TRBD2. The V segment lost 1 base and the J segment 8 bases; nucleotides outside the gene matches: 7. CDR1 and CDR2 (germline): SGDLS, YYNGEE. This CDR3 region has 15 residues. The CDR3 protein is CASSVRGRGGDEQFF. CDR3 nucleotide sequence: TGTGCCAGCAGCGTACGCGGGAGGGGGGGGGATGAGCAGTTCTTC.

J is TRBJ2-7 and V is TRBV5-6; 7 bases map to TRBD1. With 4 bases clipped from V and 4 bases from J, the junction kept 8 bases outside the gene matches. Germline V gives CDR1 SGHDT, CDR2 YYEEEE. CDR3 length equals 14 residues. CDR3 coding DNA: TGTGCCAGCAGCCCTTTTACACAGGGGTACGAGCAGTACTTC. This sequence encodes CASSPFTQGYEQYF. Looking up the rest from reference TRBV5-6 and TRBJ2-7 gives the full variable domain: DAGVTQSPTHLIKTRGQQVTLRCSPKSGHDTVSWYQQALGQGPQFIFQYYEEEERQRGNFPDRFSGHQFPNYSSELNVNALLLGDSALYLCASSPFTQGYEQYFGPGTRLTVT.

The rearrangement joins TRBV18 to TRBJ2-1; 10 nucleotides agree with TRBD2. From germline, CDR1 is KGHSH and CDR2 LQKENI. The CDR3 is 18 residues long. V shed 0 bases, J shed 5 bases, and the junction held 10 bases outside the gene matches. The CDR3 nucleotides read TGTGCCAGCTCACCACCGGTATTTACTAGCGGGACCCACAATGAGCAGTTCTTC. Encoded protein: CASSPPVFTSGTHNEQFF.

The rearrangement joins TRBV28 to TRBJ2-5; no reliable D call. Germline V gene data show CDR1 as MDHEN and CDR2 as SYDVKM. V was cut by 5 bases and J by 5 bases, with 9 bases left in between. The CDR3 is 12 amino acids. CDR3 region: CASSVRLETQYF. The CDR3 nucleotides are TGTGCCAGCAGTGTTCGTCTCGAGACCCAGTACTTC. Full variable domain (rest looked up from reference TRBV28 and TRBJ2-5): DVKVTQSSRYLVKRTGEKVFLECVQDMDHENMFWYRQDPGLGLRLIYFSYDVKMKEKGDIPEGYSVSREKKERFSLILESASTNQTSMYLCASSVRLETQYFGPGTRLLVL.

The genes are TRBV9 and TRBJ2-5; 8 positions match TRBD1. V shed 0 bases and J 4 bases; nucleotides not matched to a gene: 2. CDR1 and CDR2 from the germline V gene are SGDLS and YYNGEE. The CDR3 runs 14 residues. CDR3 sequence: CASSVGGTGETQYF. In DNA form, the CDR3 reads TGTGCCAGCAGCGTAGGGGGGACAGGAGAGACCCAGTACTTC.

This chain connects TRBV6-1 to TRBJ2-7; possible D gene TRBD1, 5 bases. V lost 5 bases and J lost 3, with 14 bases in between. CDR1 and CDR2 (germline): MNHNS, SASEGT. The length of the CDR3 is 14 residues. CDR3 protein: CASSPRTQGYEQYF. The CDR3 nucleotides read TGTGCCAGCAGTCCCCGAACGCAGGGCTACGAGCAGTACTTC.

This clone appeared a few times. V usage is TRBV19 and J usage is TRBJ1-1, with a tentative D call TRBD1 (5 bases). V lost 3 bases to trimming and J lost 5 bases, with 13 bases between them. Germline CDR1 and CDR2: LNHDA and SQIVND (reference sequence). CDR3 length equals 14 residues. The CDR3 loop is CASSMGRGRTEAFF. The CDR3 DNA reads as TGTGCCAGTAGTATGGGGAGGGGTAGGACTGAAGCTTTCTTT.

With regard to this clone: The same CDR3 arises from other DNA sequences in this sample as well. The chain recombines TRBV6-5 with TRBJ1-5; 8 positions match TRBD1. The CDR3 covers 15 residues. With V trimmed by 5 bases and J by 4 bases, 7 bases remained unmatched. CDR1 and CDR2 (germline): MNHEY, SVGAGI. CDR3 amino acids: CASSRGQVGNQPQHF. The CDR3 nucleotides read TGTGCCAGCAGTAGGGGACAGGTTGGAAATCAGCCCCAGCATTTT.

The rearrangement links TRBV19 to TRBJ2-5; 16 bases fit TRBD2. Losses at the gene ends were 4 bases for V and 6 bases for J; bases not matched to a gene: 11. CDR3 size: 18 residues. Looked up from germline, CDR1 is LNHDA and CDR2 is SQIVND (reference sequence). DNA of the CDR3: TGTGCCAGTAGTAGTCCCCTGGGACTAGCGGGAGGGCCGCAGACCCAGTACTTC. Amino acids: CASSSPLGLAGGPQTQYF.

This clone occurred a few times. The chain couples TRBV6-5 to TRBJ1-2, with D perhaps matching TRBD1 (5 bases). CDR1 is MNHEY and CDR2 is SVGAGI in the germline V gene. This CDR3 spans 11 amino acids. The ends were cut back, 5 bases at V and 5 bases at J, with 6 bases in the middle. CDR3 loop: CASSGGYGYTF. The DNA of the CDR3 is TGTGCCAGCAGTGGGGGGTATGGCTACACCTTC.

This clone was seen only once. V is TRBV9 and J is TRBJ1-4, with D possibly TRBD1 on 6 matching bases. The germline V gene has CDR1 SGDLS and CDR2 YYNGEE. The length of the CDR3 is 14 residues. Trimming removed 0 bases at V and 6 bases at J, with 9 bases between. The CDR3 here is CASSVGGGDEKLFF. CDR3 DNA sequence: TGTGCCAGCAGCGTAGGAGGGGGGGATGAAAAACTGTTTTTT. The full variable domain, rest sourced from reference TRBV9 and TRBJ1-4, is DSGVTQTPKHLITATGQRVTLRCSPRSGDLSVYWYQQSLDQGLQFLIQYYNGEERAKGNILERFSAQQFPDLHSELNLSSLELGDSALYFCASSVGGGDEKLFFGSGTQLSVL.

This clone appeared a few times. CDR3 sequence: CASSPRGRAGELFF. The CDR3 nucleotides are TGTGCCAGCAGCCCTCGGGGGAGGGCCGGGGAGCTGTTTTTT. The chain joins TRBV7-9 to TRBJ2-2, with TRBD2 matching 7 bases. This CDR3 is 14 amino acids long. Germline CDR1 reads SEHNR; CDR2 reads FQNEAQ (reference sequence). V lost 5 bases, J lost 6 bases, and 6 bases stayed unmatched.

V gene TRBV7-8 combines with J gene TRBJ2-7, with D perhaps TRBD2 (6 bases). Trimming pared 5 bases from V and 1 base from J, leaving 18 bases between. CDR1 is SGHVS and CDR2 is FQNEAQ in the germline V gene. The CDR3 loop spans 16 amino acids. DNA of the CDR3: TGTGCCAGCAGCCTGGCGCGCGGGGCGCGGTCCTACGAGCAGTACTTC. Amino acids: CASSLARGARSYEQYF.

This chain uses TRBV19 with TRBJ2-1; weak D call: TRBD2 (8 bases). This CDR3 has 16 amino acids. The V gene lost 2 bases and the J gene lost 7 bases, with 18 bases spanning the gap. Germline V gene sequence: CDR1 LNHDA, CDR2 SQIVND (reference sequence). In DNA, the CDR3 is TGTGCCAGTAGTATATCGGGAGGGGGCGCCGTAAATGAGCAGTTCTTC. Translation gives CASSISGGGAVNEQFF.

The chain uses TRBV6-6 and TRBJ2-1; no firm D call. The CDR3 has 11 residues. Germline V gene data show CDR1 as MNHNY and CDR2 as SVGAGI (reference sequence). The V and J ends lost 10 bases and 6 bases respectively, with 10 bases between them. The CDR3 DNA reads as TGTGCCACCCTAGATACCAATGAGCAGTTCTTC. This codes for CATLDTNEQFF.

The CDR3 spells CASSQPISDWNEQFF. The CDR3 nucleotides read TGCGCCAGCAGCCAACCGATCAGTGACTGGAATGAGCAGTTCTTC. The chain carries TRBV4-1 and TRBJ2-1; D call uncertain. Germline V gene sequence: CDR1 MGHRA, CDR2 YSYEKL. The CDR3 is made up of 15 amino acids. The V end was cut by 2 bases, the J end by 7 bases, with 15 bases between.

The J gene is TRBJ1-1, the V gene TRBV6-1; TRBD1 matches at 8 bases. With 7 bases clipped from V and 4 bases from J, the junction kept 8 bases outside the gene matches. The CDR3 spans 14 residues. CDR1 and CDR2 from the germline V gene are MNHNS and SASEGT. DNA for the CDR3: TGTGCCAGCACCCGGCAGGGGGCTGGCACTGAAGCTTTCTTT. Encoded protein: CASTRQGAGTEAFF.

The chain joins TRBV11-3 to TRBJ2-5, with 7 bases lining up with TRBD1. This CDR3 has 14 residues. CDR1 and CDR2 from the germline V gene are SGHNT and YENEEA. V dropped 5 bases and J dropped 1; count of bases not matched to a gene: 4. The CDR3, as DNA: TGTGCCAGCAGCAGACGACAGGGCCAAGAGACCCAGTACTTC. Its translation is CASSRRQGQETQYF.